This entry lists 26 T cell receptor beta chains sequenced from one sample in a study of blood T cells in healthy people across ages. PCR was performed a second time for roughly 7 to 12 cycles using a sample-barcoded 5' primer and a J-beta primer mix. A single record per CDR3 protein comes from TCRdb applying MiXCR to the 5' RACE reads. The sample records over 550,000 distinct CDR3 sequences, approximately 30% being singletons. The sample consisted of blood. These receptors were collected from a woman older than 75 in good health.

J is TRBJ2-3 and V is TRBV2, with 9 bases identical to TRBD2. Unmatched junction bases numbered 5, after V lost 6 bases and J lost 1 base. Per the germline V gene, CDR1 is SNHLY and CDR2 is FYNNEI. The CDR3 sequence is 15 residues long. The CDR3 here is CASRRIAGGTDTQYF. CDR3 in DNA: TGTGCCAGCAGGCGGATAGCGGGGGGCACAGATACGCAGTATTTT. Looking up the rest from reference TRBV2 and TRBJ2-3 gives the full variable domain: EPEVTQTPSHQVTQMGQEVILRCVPISNHLYFYWYRQILGQKVEFLVSFYNNEISEKSEIFDDQFSVERPDGSNFTLKIRSTKLEDSAMYFCASRRIAGGTDTQYFGPGTRLTVL.

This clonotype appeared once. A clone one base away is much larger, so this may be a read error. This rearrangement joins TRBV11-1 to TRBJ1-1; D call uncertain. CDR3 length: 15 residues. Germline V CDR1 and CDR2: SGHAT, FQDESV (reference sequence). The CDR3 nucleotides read TGTGTCAGCAGCTCTGACGGGCGGTCGAACACTGAAGCTTTCTTT. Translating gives CVSSSDGRSNTEAFF.

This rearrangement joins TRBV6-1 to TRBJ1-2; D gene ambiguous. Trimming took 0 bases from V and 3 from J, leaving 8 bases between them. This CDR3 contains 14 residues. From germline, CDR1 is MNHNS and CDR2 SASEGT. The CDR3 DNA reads TGTGCCAGCAGTGAAGCGAGTACGGACTATGGCTACACCTTC. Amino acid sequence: CASSEASTDYGYTF.

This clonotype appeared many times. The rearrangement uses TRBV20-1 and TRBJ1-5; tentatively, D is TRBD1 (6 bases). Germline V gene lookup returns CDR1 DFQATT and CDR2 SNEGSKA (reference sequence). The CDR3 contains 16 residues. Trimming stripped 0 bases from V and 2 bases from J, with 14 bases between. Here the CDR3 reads CSARELGQGRNQPQHF. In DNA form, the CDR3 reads TGCAGTGCTAGAGAGTTGGGGCAGGGGCGCAATCAGCCCCAGCATTTT.

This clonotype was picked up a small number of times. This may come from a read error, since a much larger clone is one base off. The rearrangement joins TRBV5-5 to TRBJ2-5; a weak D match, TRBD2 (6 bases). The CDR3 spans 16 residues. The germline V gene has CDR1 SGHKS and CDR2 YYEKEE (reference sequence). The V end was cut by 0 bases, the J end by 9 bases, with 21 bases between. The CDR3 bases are TGTGCCAGCAGCTTGGATGGGCGAATGGGTGGGGAGGCCCAGTACTTC. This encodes CASSLDGRMGGEAQYF.

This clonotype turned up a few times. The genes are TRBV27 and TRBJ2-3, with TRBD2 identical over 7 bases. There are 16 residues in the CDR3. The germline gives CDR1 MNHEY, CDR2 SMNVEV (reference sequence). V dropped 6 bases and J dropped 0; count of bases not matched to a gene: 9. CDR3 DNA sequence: TGTGCCAGCAGACCGAGAGCGGGGTTAAGCACAGATACGCAGTATTTT. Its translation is CASRPRAGLSTDTQYF.

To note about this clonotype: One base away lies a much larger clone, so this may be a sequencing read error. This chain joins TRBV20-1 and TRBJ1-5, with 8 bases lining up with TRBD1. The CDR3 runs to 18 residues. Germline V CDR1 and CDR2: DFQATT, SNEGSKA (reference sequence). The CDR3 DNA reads TGCAGTGCTAGACTCTTAGGACAGGGATTGAATAGCAATCAGCCCCGGCATTTT. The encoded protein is CSARLLGQGLNSNQPRHF.

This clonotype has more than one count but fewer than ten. The CDR3 nucleotides read TGTGCCAGCAGCTTAAATCTAGGCAATCAGCCCCAGCATTTT. Translation: CASSLNLGNQPQHF. V is TRBV12-3 or TRBV12-4 and J is TRBJ1-5; D is uncertain. The CDR3 has 14 residues. V lost 6 bases, J lost 2 bases, and 11 bases lay in between.

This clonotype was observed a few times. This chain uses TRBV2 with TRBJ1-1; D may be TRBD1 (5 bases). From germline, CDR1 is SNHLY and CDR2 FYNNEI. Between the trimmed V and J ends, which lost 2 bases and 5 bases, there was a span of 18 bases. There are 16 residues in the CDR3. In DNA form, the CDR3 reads TGTGCCAGCAGTGAAATAGGGGATGGAGTAGGGACTGAAGCTTTCTTT. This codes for CASSEIGDGVGTEAFF.

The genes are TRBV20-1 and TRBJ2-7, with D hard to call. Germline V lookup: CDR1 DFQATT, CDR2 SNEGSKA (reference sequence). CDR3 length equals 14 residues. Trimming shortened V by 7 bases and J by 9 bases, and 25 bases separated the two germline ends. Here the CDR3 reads CSVVLPAPANGQYF. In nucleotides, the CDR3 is TGCAGTGTTGTCCTCCCGGCTCCAGCAAATGGGCAGTACTTC.

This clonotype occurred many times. CDR3 region: CASSRGQGASPYEQYF. The CDR3 region has the DNA TGTGCCAGCAGCCGGGGACAGGGGGCCTCCCCCTACGAGCAGTACTTC. The chain uses TRBV9 and TRBJ2-7, with 12 positions matching TRBD1. Germline trimming cut 4 bases from V and 2 bases from J; bases unmatched to any gene: 7. The CDR3 runs 16 residues. CDR1 and CDR2 (germline): SGDLS, YYNGEE. Full variable domain (rest looked up from reference TRBV9 and TRBJ2-7): DSGVTQTPKHLITATGQRVTLRCSPRSGDLSVYWYQQSLDQGLQFLIQYYNGEERAKGNILERFSAQQFPDLHSELNLSSLELGDSALYFCASSRGQGASPYEQYFGPGTRLTVT.

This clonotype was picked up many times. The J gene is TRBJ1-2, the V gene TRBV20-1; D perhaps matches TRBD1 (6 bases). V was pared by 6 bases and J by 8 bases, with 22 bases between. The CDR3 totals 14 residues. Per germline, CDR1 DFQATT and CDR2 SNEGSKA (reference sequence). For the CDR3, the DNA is TGCAGTGCACCGAAAGGGGGGTACGCGGAGGGCTACACCTTC. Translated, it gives CSAPKGGYAEGYTF.

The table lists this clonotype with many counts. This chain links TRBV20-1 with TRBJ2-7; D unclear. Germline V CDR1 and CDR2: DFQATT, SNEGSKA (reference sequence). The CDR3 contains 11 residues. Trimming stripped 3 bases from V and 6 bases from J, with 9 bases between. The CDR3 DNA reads TGCAGTGCTAGCCCTTCTAGCGAGCAGTACTTC. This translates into CSASPSSEQYF.

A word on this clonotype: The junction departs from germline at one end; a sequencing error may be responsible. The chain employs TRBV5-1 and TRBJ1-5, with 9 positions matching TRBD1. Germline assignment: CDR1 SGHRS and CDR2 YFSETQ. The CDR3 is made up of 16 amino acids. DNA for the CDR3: TGCGCCAGCAGCTTGGGGACAGGGGCTTCAGGGGGGCCCCAGCAGTTT. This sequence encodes CASSLGTGASGGPQQF.

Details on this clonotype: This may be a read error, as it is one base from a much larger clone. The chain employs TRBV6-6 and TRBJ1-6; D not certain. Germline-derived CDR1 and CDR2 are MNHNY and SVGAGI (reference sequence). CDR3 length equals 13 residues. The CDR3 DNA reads TGTGCCAACAGTTACTCGAAAGACCAGGCCCTCCACTTT. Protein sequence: CANSYSKDQALHF.

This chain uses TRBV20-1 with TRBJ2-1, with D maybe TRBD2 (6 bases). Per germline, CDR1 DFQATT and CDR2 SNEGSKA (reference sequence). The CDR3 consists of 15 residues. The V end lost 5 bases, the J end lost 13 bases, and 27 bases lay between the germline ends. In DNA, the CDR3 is TGCAGTGCTGAACCCCCCGGGACTCACCAAGAGACCCAGTTCTTC. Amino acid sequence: CSAEPPGTHQETQFF.

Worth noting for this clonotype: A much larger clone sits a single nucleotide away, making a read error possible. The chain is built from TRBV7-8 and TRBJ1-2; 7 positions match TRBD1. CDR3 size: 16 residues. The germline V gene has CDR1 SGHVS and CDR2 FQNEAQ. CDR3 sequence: CASSLEGTVPNCGYTF. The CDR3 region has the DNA TGTGCCAGCAGCTTAGAGGGGACAGTCCCGAACTGTGGCTACACCTTC.

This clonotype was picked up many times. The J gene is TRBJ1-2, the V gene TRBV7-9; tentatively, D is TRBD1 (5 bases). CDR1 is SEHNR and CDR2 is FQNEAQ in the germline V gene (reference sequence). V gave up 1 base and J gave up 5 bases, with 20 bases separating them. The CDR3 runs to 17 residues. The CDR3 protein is CASSLGRGPGRIYGYTF. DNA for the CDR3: TGTGCCAGCAGCTTAGGGAGGGGACCGGGCCGAATTTATGGCTACACCTTC.

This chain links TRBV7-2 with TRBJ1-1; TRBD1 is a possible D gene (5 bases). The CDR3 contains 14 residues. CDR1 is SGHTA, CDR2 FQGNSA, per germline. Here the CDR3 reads CVAGLPGMYTEAFF. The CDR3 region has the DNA TGTGTCGCGGGCCTCCCAGGGATGTACACTGAAGCTTTCTTT.

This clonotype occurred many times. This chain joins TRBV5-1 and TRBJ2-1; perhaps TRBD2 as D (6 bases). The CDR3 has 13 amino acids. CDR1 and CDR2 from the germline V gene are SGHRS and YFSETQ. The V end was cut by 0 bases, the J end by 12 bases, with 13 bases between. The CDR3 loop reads CASSLGAGRWQFF. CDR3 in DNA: TGCGCCAGCAGCTTGGGGGCAGGGAGGTGGCAGTTCTTC.

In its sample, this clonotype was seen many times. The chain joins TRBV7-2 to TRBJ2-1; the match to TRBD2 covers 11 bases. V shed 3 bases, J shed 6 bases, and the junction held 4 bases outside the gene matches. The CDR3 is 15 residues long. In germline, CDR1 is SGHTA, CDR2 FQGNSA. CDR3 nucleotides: TGTGCCAGCAGCTTTACCGGGACTAGCGGCAATGAGCAGTTCTTC. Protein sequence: CASSFTGTSGNEQFF.

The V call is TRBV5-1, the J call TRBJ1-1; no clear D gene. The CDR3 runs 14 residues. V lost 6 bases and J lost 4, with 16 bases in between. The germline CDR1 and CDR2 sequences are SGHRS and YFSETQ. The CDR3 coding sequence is TGCGCCAGCACGGTTTCGCTGTTGGGCACTGAAGCTTTCTTT. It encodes CASTVSLLGTEAFF. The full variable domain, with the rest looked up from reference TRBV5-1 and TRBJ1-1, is KAGVTQTPRYLIKTRGQQVTLSCSPISGHRSVSWYQQTPGQGLQFLFEYFSETQRNKGNFPGRFSGRQFSNSRSEMNVSTLELGDSALYLCASTVSLLGTEAFFGQGTRLTVV.

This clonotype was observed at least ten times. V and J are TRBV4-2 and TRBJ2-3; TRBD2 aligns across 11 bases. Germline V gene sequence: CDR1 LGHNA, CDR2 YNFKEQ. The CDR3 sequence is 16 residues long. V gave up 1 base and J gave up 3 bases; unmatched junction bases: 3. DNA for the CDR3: TGTGCCAGCAGCCAAGGACTAGCGGGGAGAACAGATACGCAGTATTTT. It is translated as CASSQGLAGRTDTQYF.

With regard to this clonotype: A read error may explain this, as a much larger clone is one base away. CDR3 amino acids: CASSLAKGDNEQYF. The CDR3 region has the DNA TGCGCCAGCAGCTTGGCCAAGGGGGACAATGAGCAGTACTTC. The chain is built from TRBV5-1 and TRBJ2-4, with D possibly being TRBD1 (6 bases). The ends were cut back, 0 bases at V and 13 bases at J, with 17 bases in the middle. The V gene's germline CDR1 is SGHRS and CDR2 YFSETQ. The CDR3 length is 14 residues.

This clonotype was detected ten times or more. The CDR3 DNA reads as TGCAGTGTTCGACAGGCAGGGAACTATGGCTACACCTTC. Residues: CSVRQAGNYGYTF. The rearrangement joins TRBV20-1 to TRBJ1-2; perhaps TRBD1 as D (6 bases). V lost 7 bases and J lost 2, with 14 bases in between. Germline lookup yields CDR1 DFQATT and CDR2 SNEGSKA (reference sequence). This CDR3 contains 13 residues.

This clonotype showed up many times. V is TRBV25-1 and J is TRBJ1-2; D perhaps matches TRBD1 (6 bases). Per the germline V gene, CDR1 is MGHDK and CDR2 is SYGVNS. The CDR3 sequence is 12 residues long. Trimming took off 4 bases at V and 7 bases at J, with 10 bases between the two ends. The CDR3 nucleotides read TGTGCCAGCAGTGCACAGGGAGGTGGCTACACCTTC. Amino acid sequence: CASSAQGGGYTF.